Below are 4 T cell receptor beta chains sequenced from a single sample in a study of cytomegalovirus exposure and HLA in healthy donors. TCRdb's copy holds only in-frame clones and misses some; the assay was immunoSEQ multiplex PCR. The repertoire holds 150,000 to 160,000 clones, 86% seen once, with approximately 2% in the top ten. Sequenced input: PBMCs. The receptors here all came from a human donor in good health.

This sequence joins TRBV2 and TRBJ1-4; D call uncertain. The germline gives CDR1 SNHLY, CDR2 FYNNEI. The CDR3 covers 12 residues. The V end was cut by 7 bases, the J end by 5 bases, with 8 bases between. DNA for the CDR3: TGTGCCAGCAATAGAGGGAATGAAAAACTGTTTTTT. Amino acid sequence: CASNRGNEKLFF.

CDR3 nucleotides: TGCGCCAGCAGCTTGACAGGGTACACCTATGGCTACACCTTC. This codes for CASSLTGYTYGYTF. The genes are TRBV5-1 and TRBJ1-2; possible D gene TRBD1, 6 bases. This CDR3 is built from 14 residues. The V gene's germline CDR1 is SGHRS and CDR2 YFSETQ. The germline V and J ends were trimmed by 1 base and 4 bases, with 11 bases remaining between them.

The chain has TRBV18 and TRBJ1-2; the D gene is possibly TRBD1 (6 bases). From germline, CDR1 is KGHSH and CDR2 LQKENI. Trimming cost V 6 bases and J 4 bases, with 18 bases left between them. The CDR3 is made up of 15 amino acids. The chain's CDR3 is CASSVRDTETYGYTF. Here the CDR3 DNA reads TGTGCCAGCTCCGTACGGGACACCGAGACCTATGGCTACACCTTC.

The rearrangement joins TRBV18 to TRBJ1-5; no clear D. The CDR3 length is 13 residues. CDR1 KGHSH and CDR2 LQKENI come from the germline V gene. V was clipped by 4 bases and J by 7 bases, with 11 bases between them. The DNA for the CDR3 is TGTGCCAGCTCACGTCAGGTAAACCAGCCCCAGCATTTT. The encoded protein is CASSRQVNQPQHF.